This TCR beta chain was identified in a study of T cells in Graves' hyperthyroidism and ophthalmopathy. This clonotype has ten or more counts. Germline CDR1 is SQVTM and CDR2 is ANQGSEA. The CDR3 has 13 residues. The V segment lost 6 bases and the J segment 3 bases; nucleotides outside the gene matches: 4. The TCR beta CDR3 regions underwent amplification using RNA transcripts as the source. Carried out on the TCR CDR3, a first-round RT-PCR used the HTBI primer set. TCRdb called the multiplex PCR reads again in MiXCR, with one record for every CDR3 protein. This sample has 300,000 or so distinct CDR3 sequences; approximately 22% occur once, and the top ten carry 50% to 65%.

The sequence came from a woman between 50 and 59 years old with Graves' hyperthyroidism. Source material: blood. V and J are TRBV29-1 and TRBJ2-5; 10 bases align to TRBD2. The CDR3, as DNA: TGCAGCGTGGGAGCGGGAGGGAAAGAGACCCAGTACTTC. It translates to CSVGAGGKETQYF. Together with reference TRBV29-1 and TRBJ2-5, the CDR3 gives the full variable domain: SAVISQKPSRDICQRGTSLTIQCQVDSQVTMMFWYRQQPGQSLTLIATANQGSEATYESGFVIDKFPISRPNLTFSTLTVSNMSPEDSSIYLCSVGAGGKETQYFGPGTRLLVL.